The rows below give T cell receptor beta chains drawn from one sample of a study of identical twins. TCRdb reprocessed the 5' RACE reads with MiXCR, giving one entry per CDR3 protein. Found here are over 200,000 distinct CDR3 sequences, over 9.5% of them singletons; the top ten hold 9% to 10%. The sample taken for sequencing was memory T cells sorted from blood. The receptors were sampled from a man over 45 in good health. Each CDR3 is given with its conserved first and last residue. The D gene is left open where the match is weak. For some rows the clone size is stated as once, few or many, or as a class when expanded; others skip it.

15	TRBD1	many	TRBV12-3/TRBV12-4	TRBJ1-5	CASSQTGLNNQPQHF	TGTGCCAGCAGCCAGACAGGGTTAAACAATCAGCCCCAGCATTTT
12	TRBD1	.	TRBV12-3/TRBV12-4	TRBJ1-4	CASSLATGELFF	TGTGCCAGCAGTTTAGCGACAGGGGAACTGTTTTTT
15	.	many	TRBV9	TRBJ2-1	CASSPAGPSYNEQFF	TGTGCCAGCAGCCCAGCCGGACCCTCCTACAATGAGCAGTTCTTC
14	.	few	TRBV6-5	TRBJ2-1	CASSYQGHYNEQFF	TGTGCCAGCAGTTACCAGGGGCACTACAATGAGCAGTTCTTC
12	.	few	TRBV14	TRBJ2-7	CASSQAAYEQYF	TGTGCCAGCAGCCAAGCAGCTTACGAGCAGTACTTC
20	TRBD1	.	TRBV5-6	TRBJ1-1	CASSLDSFYSGQGGPTEAFF	TGTGCCAGCAGCTTGGATTCGTTCTATTCAGGACAGGGGGGTCCCACTGAAGCTTTCTTT
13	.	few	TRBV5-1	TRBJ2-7	CASSFGHLYEQYF	TGCGCCAGCAGCTTCGGACACCTCTACGAGCAGTACTTC
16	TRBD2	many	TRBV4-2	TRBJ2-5	CASSQDPSGEGETQYF	TGTGCCAGCAGCCAAGACCCTAGCGGGGAGGGAGAGACCCAGTACTTC
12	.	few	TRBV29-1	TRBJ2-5	CSVVAVQETQYF	TGCAGCGTTGTGGCAGTCCAAGAGACCCAGTACTTC
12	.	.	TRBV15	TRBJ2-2	CATSKETGELFF	TGTGCCACCAGCAAAGAGACCGGGGAGCTGTTTTTT